The text below deals with one T cell receptor (beta chain). This clone was observed once. The clone's antigen remains unknown. No qualities accompany the bases; no much larger clone lies one base away. The method was the immunoSEQ multiplex PCR assay. From the authors' description of their analysis: To diagnose cytomegalovirus status from the catalog of TCR beta chain sequences, a statistical classification framework was built. TCRdb took over this immuneACCESS table, retaining in-frame rearrangements with V and J assigned. Such tables are incomplete; in checked studies, under half of the missing clones stem from an unresolved V gene, and the remainder is unexplained. V, J and clone size derive from that table, while D and trimming were established from the DNA sequence. For this sample the table gives about 120,000 clones, of which about 91% were detected only once. 1.1% of the sample lies in the top ten.

Reading the germline V gene gives CDR1 MNHEY and CDR2 SVGAGI. The junction carries 18 bases between V and J, which are trimmed by 5 bases and 5 bases respectively. The CDR3 holds 15 amino acids from the cysteine to the phenylalanine. The kept DNA is CDR3 alone, 45 bases in frame from the first base. The data stem from a study of cytomegalovirus exposure and HLA in healthy donors (dated by TCRdb to 2017 to 2019). Turning to the overall study: According to a later analysis, the 120 or so validation repertoires were produced on the same platform as the 666 repertoires of the first cohort. The study aimed to test whether signatures of past pathogen exposure could be identified by cataloging public T cell receptors. In addition to the first cohort of roughly 700 subjects, a separate validation cohort of approximately 130 different subjects was used. The study combined high-throughput TCR immunosequencing, statistical association of individual TCRs with disease status, and machine learning to predict cytomegalovirus infection status.

Separate from the roughly 700-subject first cohort, the validation cohort of more than 90 subjects was the group to which the donors belonged. The research as a whole found: The classifier was reported to diagnose cytomegalovirus status with high specificity and sensitivity in both the original cohort and the validation cohort. Most TCR sequences were observed very rarely across donors, whereas some public TCRs were present in many individuals. The validation cohort had no HLA typing available for a later analysis, so co-occurrence within that cohort was assessed over all 120 or so repertoires. Three of the identified cytomegalovirus-associated TCR beta chains were confirmed in vitro to be specific for cytomegalovirus antigens. In a later analysis, TCRs clustered in the first cohort were found to also tend to co-occur in the roughly 130 validation repertoires, with 85% to 95% of cluster scores above 0. A total of fewer than 200 TCR beta chains were listed by the study as associated with cytomegalovirus. According to the authors, the approach could potentially be generalized to other disease states and immunological phenotypes.

This clonotype was sampled from a woman between 18 and 29 years old in good health and CMV-seronegative. Here the chain combines TRBV6-5 and TRBJ1-1; 6 matching bases give a weak D call of TRBD1. The sequenced material came from PBMCs. Here is the DNA: TGTGCCAGCAGTCTGGGGACAAGCCTGAGAACTGAAGCTTTCTTT. Translated, this gives CASSLGTSLRTEAFF.